The next 7 T cell receptor beta chains were all read from a single sample in a study of blood T cell repertoires in COVID-19. This table comes from immunoSEQ multiplex PCR, and its TCRdb copy is limited to in-frame clones, with some not included. The table has some 240,000 clones, about 90% seen once. Sequencing was done on a sample of peripheral blood. The origin of the receptors is a woman aged 55-69 years with COVID-19, enrolled during active disease.

This chain connects TRBV20-1 to TRBJ2-2; perhaps TRBD1 as D (6 bases). The V end lost 3 bases, the J end lost 3 bases, and 20 bases lay between the germline ends. CDR1 and CDR2 (germline): DFQATT, SNEGSKA (reference sequence). The CDR3 totals 17 residues. The CDR3 DNA is TGCAGTGCTAGTGCTAAAGGGACACCTACTCACACCGGGGAGCTGTTTTTT. It yields the protein CSASAKGTPTHTGELFF.

CDR3 residues: CASIRLVQETQYF. CDR3 nucleotides: TGTGCCAGCATACGTCTAGTTCAAGAGACCCAGTACTTC. J is TRBJ2-5 and V is TRBV2; D is undetermined. This CDR3 is built from 13 residues. V dropped 7 bases and J dropped 2 bases, with 11 bases sitting between them. From germline, CDR1 is SNHLY and CDR2 FYNNEI.

The CDR3 loop reads CASSRPGEPYGYTF. CDR3 nucleotide sequence: TGTGCCAGCAGTCGACCCGGGGAGCCCTATGGCTACACCTTC. The rearrangement uses TRBV7-2 and TRBJ1-2; D not certain. V was pared by 6 bases and J by 4 bases, with 15 bases between. There are 14 residues in the CDR3. Germline V gene lookup returns CDR1 SGHTA and CDR2 FQGNSA. The full variable domain, completed using reference TRBV7-2 and TRBJ1-2, is GAGVSQSPSNKVTEKGKDVELRCDPISGHTALYWYRQSLGQGLEFLIYFQGNSAPDKSGLPSDRFSAERTGGSVSTLTIQRTQQEDSAVYLCASSRPGEPYGYTFGSGTRLTVV.

The chain uses TRBV5-8 and TRBJ2-2; D perhaps matches TRBD2 (5 bases). The CDR3 length is 13 residues. CDR1 is SGHTS and CDR2 is YDEGEE in the germline V gene. Deletions cut 6 bases from V and 1 base from J, with 7 bases between. The CDR3 nucleotides are TGTGCCAGCAACGGGATGAACACCGGGGAGCTGTTTTTT. It is translated as CASNGMNTGELFF.

The chain is built from TRBV13 and TRBJ2-7; no reliable D call. The germline V gene encodes CDR1 PRHDT and CDR2 FYEKMQ (reference sequence). The CDR3 sequence is 14 residues long. The V gene lost 2 bases and the J gene lost 2 bases, with 10 bases spanning the gap. The CDR3 DNA reads as TGTGCCAGCAGCTTACTGGCGGAAACCTACGAGCAGTACTTC. Encoded protein: CASSLLAETYEQYF.

The J gene is TRBJ2-7, the V gene TRBV15, with TRBD1 matching 12 bases. This CDR3 has 17 residues. Germline V lookup: CDR1 LNHNV, CDR2 YYDKDF (reference sequence). Losses at the gene ends were 3 bases for V and 4 bases for J; bases not matched to a gene: 10. The CDR3 spells CATSRDPRDRGLYEQYF. CDR3 nucleotide sequence: TGTGCCACCAGCAGGGACCCACGGGACAGGGGGCTGTACGAGCAGTACTTC.

V is TRBV11-2 and J is TRBJ1-5; unclear D gene. This CDR3 has 14 amino acids. Deletions cut 1 base from V and 5 bases from J, with 9 bases between. The germline V gene has CDR1 SGHAT and CDR2 FQNNGV. CDR3 nucleotide sequence: TGTGCCAGCAGCTTAGGGCCCAGGCATCAGCCCCAGCATTTT. Protein sequence: CASSLGPRHQPQHF.